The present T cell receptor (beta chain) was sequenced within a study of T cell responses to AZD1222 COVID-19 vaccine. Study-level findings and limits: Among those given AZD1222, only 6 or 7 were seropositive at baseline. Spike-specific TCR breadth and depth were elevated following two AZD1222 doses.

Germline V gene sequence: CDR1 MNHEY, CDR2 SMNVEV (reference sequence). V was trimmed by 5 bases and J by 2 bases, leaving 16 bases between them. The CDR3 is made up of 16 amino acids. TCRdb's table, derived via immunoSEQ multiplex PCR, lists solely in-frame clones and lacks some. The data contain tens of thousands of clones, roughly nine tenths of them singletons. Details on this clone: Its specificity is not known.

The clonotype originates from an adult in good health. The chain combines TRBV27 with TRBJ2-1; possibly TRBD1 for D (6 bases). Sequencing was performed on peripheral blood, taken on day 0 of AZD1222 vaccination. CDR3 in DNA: TGTGCCAGCAGTCCACTCGACAGGCCCCCCTACAATGAGCAGTTCTTC. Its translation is CASSPLDRPPYNEQFF.